This T cell receptor beta chain stems from a study of shared clonotypes between healthy human individuals. Germline loops: CDR1 DFQATT, CDR2 SNEGSKA (reference sequence). Trimming stripped 4 bases from V and 6 bases from J, with 9 bases between. The CDR3 has 11 amino acids. As processed by the authors: Junction-only sequences produced by ImmunoSEQ had no quality scores, so filtering differed. Method: immunoSEQ multiplex PCR; TCRdb's copy keeps in-frame clones and lacks some. The V and J calls and the clone size are those of that table, but D and trimming were determined from the DNA. This table holds some 2,100,000 clones, approximately 96% found once.

The sequencing input was naive CD4+ T cells sorted from blood. As to subset: CD45RA+ positively selected. The clonotype comes from a man aged 18 to 30 in good health. The rearrangement links TRBV20-1 to TRBJ1-2; D is uncertain. CDR3 DNA sequence: TGCAGTGCTATCTGGACTAATGGCTACACCTTC. Amino acid sequence: CSAIWTNGYTF.